This T cell receptor beta chain was found in a study of cytomegalovirus exposure and HLA in healthy donors. The count of this clone is one. The antigen is not known. Additional DNA sequences in this sample encode the identical CDR3. The CDR3 covers 12 residues. Germline V CDR1 and CDR2: SGHRS, YFSETQ. With 5 bases clipped from V and 5 bases from J, the junction kept 2 bases outside the gene matches. General observations from the study: In a later analysis, parvovirus B19, influenza, CMV and Epstein-Barr virus appeared linked to several top co-occurrence clusters. Most likely, a cluster of highly shared sequence variants arose as a sequencing artifact. Despite most TCR sequences being rare, some public TCRs occurred in many donors. Analysis was performed later, and it showed HLA-associated TCR beta chains to be more clonally expanded than equally common others.

Use of 60 Vbeta and 13 Jbeta primers characterized the PCR. Assay used: immunoSEQ multiplex PCR; TCRdb lists only in-frame clones, some missing. The table includes 150,000 to 200,000 clones, roughly 71% detected once. The clonotype originates from a girl aged 5-17 years in good health and CMV-seronegative. The chain carries TRBV5-1 and TRBJ2-3, with 7 bases matching TRBD2. The sequencing sample was made of PBMCs. The CDR3 reads CASSSGGDTQYF. The CDR3 nucleotides are TGCGCCAGCAGTTCGGGGGGAGATACGCAGTATTTT.